This T cell receptor beta chain was sequenced during a study of control samples from healthy donors and cancer patients. Using immunoSEQ multiplex PCR, the repertoire was profiled, and TCRdb retains in-frame clones only, with some absent. The sample consists of 95,000 to 150,000 clones, 88% of them appearing once. In this sample, this clone turned up once. The sample taken for sequencing was blood. The receptor comes from a middle-aged man in good health.

The DNA for the CDR3 is TGTGCCAGCTCACAAGCCGGGACCCAGGCTCTCCTCCACTTT. Amino acid sequence: CASSQAGTQALLHF. This chain links TRBV18 with TRBJ1-6; possibly TRBD1 for D (5 bases). The CDR3 length is 14 residues. The ends were cut back, 4 bases at V and 15 bases at J, with 19 bases in the middle. Germline V CDR1 and CDR2: KGHSH, LQKENI. The entire variable domain, with the rest obtained from reference TRBV18 and TRBJ1-6, is as follows: NAGVMQNPRHLVRRRGQEARLRCSPMKGHSHVYWYRQLPEEGLKFMVYLQKENIIDESGMPKERFSAEFPKEGPSILRIQQVVRGDSAAYFCASSQAGTQALLHFGNGTRLTVT.